This T cell receptor beta chain was retrieved from a study of T cell repertoires in cytomegalovirus infection. As for the study in general: Evidence of both CMV infection and a matching HLA type came from public TCR beta signatures.

General study results and limits: HLA-C-restricted CMV-specific TCR beta clonotypes were dominant in the ex vivo response.

The germline V gene has CDR1 LGHNA and CDR2 YNFKEQ. Trimming cost V 0 bases and J 1 base; bases outside gene matches: 7. The CDR3 spans 19 residues. At least ten counts were recorded for this clonotype. Its antigen is not identified. TCRdb called the reads again in MiXCR, with one record for every CDR3 protein. The data show approximately 250,000 distinct CDR3 sequences, approximately 7% seen once. The sequence derives from a human donor in good health (CMV status not recorded). Some clones in this sample may be carry-over from other donors' samples. The rearrangement uses TRBV4-2 and TRBJ2-3, with 13 positions matching TRBD2. Sequencing was performed on PBMCs. CDR3 protein: CASSQDPRTSGGRTDTQYF. The CDR3 nucleotides read TGTGCCAGCAGCCAAGACCCGCGGACTAGCGGGGGCCGCACAGATACGCAGTATTTT.